These T cell receptor beta chains were read from a single sample in a study of blood T cell repertoires in COVID-19. TCRdb's table, derived via immunoSEQ multiplex PCR, lists solely in-frame clones and lacks some. Altogether just over 300,000 clones are present, approximately 90% being singletons, with the ten largest covering 8% to 9.5%. Sequencing was performed on PBMCs or T cells enriched from blood (not recorded which). The receptor source for this set is a woman between 18 and 30 years old who had recovered from COVID-19. Each CDR3 is given with its conserved first and last residue. A D gene is named only where the DNA matches it firmly. Some rows have no size entry. The others give once, few or many, or a class for an expanded clone.

clone_size	v_call	d_call	j_call	cdr3_nt	cdr3_aa
NA	TRBV7-6	TRBD2	TRBJ2-1	TGTGCCAGCAGCTTAGCGCCGGGACTAGCGGGAGGGCGGGATGAGCAGTTCTTC	CASSLAPGLAGGRDEQFF
NA	TRBV6-4	NA	TRBJ1-2	TGTGCCAGCAGCCCGGACGGGAGCTATGGCTACACCTTC	CASSPDGSYGYTF
once	TRBV9	NA	TRBJ2-1	TGTGCCAGCAGCGTAGGGGGTACCCCGGGATATGAGCAGTTCTTC	CASSVGGTPGYEQFF
NA	TRBV4-2	NA	TRBJ1-5	TGTGCCAGCAGCGGTCTGGGCAGCAATCAGCCCCAGCATTTT	CASSGLGSNQPQHF
NA	TRBV5-1	TRBD2	TRBJ2-5	TGCGCCAGCAGCTACGGACTAGCGGGGGAAGAGACCCAGTACTTC	CASSYGLAGEETQYF
NA	TRBV19	NA	TRBJ1-2	TGTGCCAGTATTGGCAGAGGCTATGGCTACACCTTC	CASIGRGYGYTF
NA	TRBV5-6	TRBD1	TRBJ1-2	TGTGCCAGCAGCCGACCGAACAGGGGGCAAGCATATGGCTACACCTTC	CASSRPNRGQAYGYTF
NA	TRBV7-6	NA	TRBJ2-2	TGTGCCAGCAGCTTTCAGAGTGGGCACACCGGGGAGCTGTTTTTT	CASSFQSGHTGELFF
NA	TRBV6-1	TRBD2	TRBJ2-7	TGTGCCAGCAGTGGTGGACTAGCGGGAGGGACAATATCCTACGAGCAGTACTTC	CASSGGLAGGTISYEQYF
NA	TRBV20-1	NA	TRBJ1-2	TGCAGTGCTAGCCAGGGATATGGCTACACCTTC	CSASQGYGYTF
NA	TRBV4-2	NA	TRBJ2-7	TGTGCCAGCAGCCAAGTTGGTGACCCGACGGGGCAGTACTTC	CASSQVGDPTGQYF
NA	TRBV4-2	TRBD1	TRBJ2-7	TGTGCCAGCAGCCAAGAAGGCCACTGGGACAGCTCCTACGAGCAGTACTTC	CASSQEGHWDSSYEQYF
NA	TRBV5-1	NA	TRBJ2-3	TGCGCCAGCCGCGGTGGAGATACGCAGTATTTT	CASRGGDTQYF
NA	TRBV7-3	NA	TRBJ1-1	TGTGCCAGCAGACGACAGGAGAACACTGAAGCTTTCTTT	CASRRQENTEAFF
NA	TRBV2	TRBD2	TRBJ2-3	TGTGCCAGCAGTGCGGGGGGGACGGATACGCAGTATTTT	CASSAGGTDTQYF
NA	TRBV29-1	TRBD1	TRBJ1-2	TGCAGCGCCGGACAGGGGGCTACCTATGGCTACACCTTC	CSAGQGATYGYTF
few	TRBV5-1	TRBD1	TRBJ2-7	TGCGCCAGCAGCGCCGGGACAGGGGAAGGCTACGAGCAGTACTTC	CASSAGTGEGYEQYF
few	TRBV7-9	NA	TRBJ1-2	TGTGCCAGCAGCTTAGTAGGGATGGACAGTCGAGGCTACACCTTC	CASSLVGMDSRGYTF
NA	TRBV2	NA	TRBJ1-3	TGTGCCAGCAGTGCTTCTGGAAACACCATATATTTT	CASSASGNTIYF
NA	TRBV4-3	TRBD1	TRBJ2-7	TGCGCCAGCAGCGCACGGACAGGGAACGAGCAGTACTTC	CASSARTGNEQYF
NA	TRBV5-6	NA	TRBJ2-7	TGTGCCAGCAGCTTGGGTCTCTCTCGGTACGAGCAGTACTTC	CASSLGLSRYEQYF
NA	TRBV19	NA	TRBJ2-1	TGTGCCAGTAGTATAGTGGGCTATGAGCAGTTCTTC	CASSIVGYEQFF
once	TRBV11-2	NA	TRBJ1-2	TGTGCCAGCAGCTTCCCAGACGACTACTATGGCTACACCTTC	CASSFPDDYYGYTF
NA	TRBV7-2	NA	TRBJ2-7	TGTGCCAGCAGCTTAGCTCTGGCAGGGAACGAGCAGTACTTC	CASSLALAGNEQYF
NA	TRBV11-1	NA	TRBJ2-3	TGTGCCAGCAGCTGGTCTGGGGGGATCGAGACAGATACGCAGTATTTT	CASSWSGGIETDTQYF
NA	TRBV10-3	NA	TRBJ1-1	TGTGCCATCAGTGAGTCCCGGGGAGAGGACACTGAAGCTTTCTTT	CAISESRGEDTEAFF
NA	TRBV10-3	TRBD2	TRBJ2-2	TGTGCCACCGGGACTAGCGGGGGGGTGAGGCCGGCCGGGGAGCTGTTTTTT	CATGTSGGVRPAGELFF
once	TRBV5-4	TRBD2	TRBJ2-1	TGTGCCAGCAGCTTGCGCAGGGAGGGTGAGCAGTTCTTC	CASSLRREGEQFF
NA	TRBV12-2	NA	TRBJ2-1	TGTGCAAGTCGCTTAGCGTCTTTAGCGATCGATGAGCAGTTCTTC	CASRLASLAIDEQFF
NA	TRBV15	TRBD1	TRBJ1-3	TGTGCCACCAGCAGAGATCGCTTGGCAGGGGGTTTGGGAAACACCATATATTTT	CATSRDRLAGGLGNTIYF
once	TRBV28	TRBD1	TRBJ1-3	TGTGCCAGCAGTCCCTTGACAGGGAGCTCTGGAAACACCATATATTTT	CASSPLTGSSGNTIYF
once	TRBV18	TRBD2	TRBJ2-1	TGTGCCAGCTCACCACCATGGACTAGCGGGGGACCTACCGAGCAGTTCTTC	CASSPPWTSGGPTEQFF
NA	TRBV7-6	TRBD2	TRBJ2-3	TGTGCCAGCAGCCCCGGGACTAGCCTGGCAGATACGCAGTATTTT	CASSPGTSLADTQYF
NA	TRBV5-6	TRBD1	TRBJ1-2	TGTGCCAGCAGCTTGTGGGACAGGGTCGATAACTATGGCTACACCTTC	CASSLWDRVDNYGYTF
NA	TRBV5-1	NA	TRBJ2-6	TGCGCCAGCAGCTCCGGAGCCTCTGGGGCCAACGTCCTGACTTTC	CASSSGASGANVLTF
NA	TRBV27	TRBD1	TRBJ1-6	TGTGCCAGCAGCCCGACAGGGGTTCGGTATTCACCCCTCCACTTT	CASSPTGVRYSPLHF
NA	TRBV7-2	NA	TRBJ2-2	TGTGCCAGCAGCCCAGACATTGCGAACACCGGGGAGCTGTTTTTT	CASSPDIANTGELFF
NA	TRBV27	NA	TRBJ1-1	TGTGCCAGCAGTTACGGGGGGGCGGGAACTGAAGCTTTCTTT	CASSYGGAGTEAFF
NA	TRBV30	NA	TRBJ2-7	TGTGCCTGGAGAGTCGGCTACGAGCAGTACTTC	CAWRVGYEQYF
NA	TRBV6-5	TRBD1	TRBJ1-1	TGTGCCAGCAAATTGCAGGGGGCCGTGAACACTGAAGCTTTCTTT	CASKLQGAVNTEAFF
NA	TRBV2	NA	TRBJ1-1	TGTGCCAGCAGTGACCCGACAGGATTCCGACTGAACACTGAAGCTTTCTTT	CASSDPTGFRLNTEAFF
NA	TRBV28	NA	TRBJ1-1	TGTGCCAGCAAACCCAGGAACACTGAAGCTTTCTTT	CASKPRNTEAFF
NA	TRBV30	NA	TRBJ2-5	TGTGCCTCCCGACAGAACCAAGAGACCCAGTACTTC	CASRQNQETQYF
NA	TRBV4-1	NA	TRBJ1-3	TGCGCCAGCAGCCAAGATCCGCTTCGGCGCAGGGATTATGGAAACACCATATATTTT	CASSQDPLRRRDYGNTIYF
NA	TRBV28	TRBD1	TRBJ1-2	TGTGCCAGCAGTTCAGGACAGGGGTACGGCTACACCTTC	CASSSGQGYGYTF
NA	TRBV7-8	NA	TRBJ2-1	TGTGCCAGCAGCTTGAACGAGATGAATGAGCAGTTCTTC	CASSLNEMNEQFF
NA	TRBV21-1	NA	TRBJ2-1	TGTGCCAGCGGCGCGGGACTAGCATTCAATGAGCAGTTCTTC	CASGAGLAFNEQFF
NA	TRBV6-5	TRBD1	TRBJ1-5	TGTGCCAGCTCACGAAGGGGGCAGGATCAGCCCCAGCATTTT	CASSRRGQDQPQHF
NA	TRBV19	NA	TRBJ2-2	TGTGCCAGTAGTCCCCAATTCACCGGGGAGCTGTTTTTT	CASSPQFTGELFF
NA	TRBV5-1	NA	TRBJ1-6	TGCGCCAGCAGCTCGGACAGCAGCAGGAATTCACCCCTCCACTTT	CASSSDSSRNSPLHF
NA	TRBV10-3	NA	TRBJ1-6	TGTGCCATCAGTGTCGGGGATCGGAATAATTCACCCCTCCACTTT	CAISVGDRNNSPLHF
NA	TRBV18	TRBD1	TRBJ1-1	TGTGCCAGCTCACCCGACAGGGCTACTGAAGCTTTCTTT	CASSPDRATEAFF
NA	TRBV5-1	NA	TRBJ2-7	TGCGCCAGCAGTAACAGGTTCGTCTCCTACGAGCAGTACTTC	CASSNRFVSYEQYF
NA	TRBV28	NA	TRBJ2-1	TGTGCCAGCAGTACCTCCGGGACTCCTAATGAGCAGTTCTTC	CASSTSGTPNEQFF
NA	TRBV7-9	NA	TRBJ1-5	TGTGCCAGCAGCCCGTCCGGGGGACAGCCCCAGCATTTT	CASSPSGGQPQHF